These T cell receptor beta chains were read from a single sample in a study of post-analysis software for immune sequencing data. TCRdb called the PCR reads again in MiXCR, with one record for every CDR3 protein. The data show almost 700,000 distinct CDR3 sequences, 55% to 70% seen once. Sequencing used blood. Receptors originate from a girl aged 2-10 years with multiple sclerosis. The CDR3 runs from the conserved cysteine through the conserved F or W.

J gene	V gene	CDR3 protein
TRBJ1-2	TRBV5-1	CASSWGSAPNYGYTF
TRBJ2-3	TRBV11-2	CASSLMGAQDTQYF
TRBJ2-1	TRBV5-1	CASSEPLAGPYNEQFF
TRBJ2-1	TRBV7-2	CASSILAGARDEQLF
TRBJ2-1	TRBV6-1	CASSEAPLGHEQFF
TRBJ2-3	TRBV4-3	CASSQLAGGSIDTQYF
TRBJ1-5	TRBV29-1	CSAASGNQPQHF
TRBJ2-7	TRBV20-1	CSAPGTGAHEQYF
TRBJ2-7	TRBV7-9	CASSPDPLGGSYEQYF
TRBJ2-1	TRBV9	CASSSNGQGLRNEQFF
TRBJ2-7	TRBV20-1	CSASRAFYEQYF
TRBJ2-1	TRBV20-1	CSVRRGVEQFF
TRBJ2-6	TRBV2	CASSGQGYGANVLTF
TRBJ2-7	TRBV7-2	CASSLVASGSRSYEQYF
TRBJ1-2	TRBV20-1	CSARDLGTRGNYGYTF
TRBJ2-3	TRBV2	CASSPENTDTQYF
TRBJ2-3	TRBV3-1	CASSRGVGIGDTQYF
TRBJ2-3	TRBV13	CASSPTTQAASTDTQYF
TRBJ1-1	TRBV6-6	CASSYAGGRGSPEAFF
TRBJ2-7	TRBV12-3/TRBV12-4	CASRAGRYEQYF
TRBJ2-7	TRBV2	CASRAGGEQYF
TRBJ2-1	TRBV18	CASSLTGTARSDEQFF
TRBJ2-1	TRBV7-2	CASSRDLAGAYYNEQFF
TRBJ1-1	TRBV7-2	CASSFNRGNTEAFF
TRBJ2-7	TRBV5-1	CASSPGLAKSYEQYF
NA	TRBV7-2	CASSYGGTEETQYF
TRBJ1-2	TRBV29-1	CSVEGIGVYGYTF
TRBJ2-3	TRBV11-2	CASSPRGLAGGPLTDTQYF